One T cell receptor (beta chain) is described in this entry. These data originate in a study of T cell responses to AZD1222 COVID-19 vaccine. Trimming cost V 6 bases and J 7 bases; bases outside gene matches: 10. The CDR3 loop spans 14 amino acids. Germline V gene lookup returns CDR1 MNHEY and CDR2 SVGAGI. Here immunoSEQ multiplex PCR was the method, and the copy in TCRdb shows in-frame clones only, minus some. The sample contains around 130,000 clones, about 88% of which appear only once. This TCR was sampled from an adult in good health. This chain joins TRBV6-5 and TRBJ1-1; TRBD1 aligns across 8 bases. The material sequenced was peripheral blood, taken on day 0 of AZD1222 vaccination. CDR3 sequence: CASRPDRGVSEAFF. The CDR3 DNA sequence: TGTGCCAGCAGGCCTGACAGGGGAGTTAGTGAAGCTTTCTTT.